This T cell receptor (beta chain) was sequenced during a study of vaccination and CD4 T cells after COVID-19. Study in general: Post-COVID sampling occurred a median approximately 100 days after diagnosis (range 35 to 161).

As to treatment: roughly 10-day PBMC culture with coronavirus spike peptide pools or control peptides (ViraFEST assay). About this clonotype itself: Its antigen is unknown.

The V segment lost 5 bases and the J segment 10 bases; nucleotides outside the gene matches: 5. Germline V lookup: CDR1 MNHEY, CDR2 SVGEGT. The CDR3 runs 13 residues. Study findings and constraints: It was found that, in convalescent patients, 304 of 307 vaccine-specific clones were spike mono-reactive.

Sequencing of the DNA from cultured CD4+ T cells was carried out with the Oncomine TCR Beta short-read assay. In TCRdb, the PCR reads were re-called with MiXCR into one record per CDR3 protein. The table records about 12,000 distinct CDR3 sequences, 44% of them present only once. The sequence came from a human donor who had recovered from COVID-19. The V and J genes are TRBV6-2 or TRBV6-3 and TRBJ1-6; 7 bases are a match to TRBD1. What was sequenced was CD4+ T cells from blood, cultured in vitro. In DNA, the CDR3 is TGTGCCAGCAGTCAAGGGACAGTATCACCCCTCCACTTT. Encoded protein: CASSQGTVSPLHF.